This entry lists 21 T cell receptor beta chains sequenced from one sample in a study of blood T cell repertoires in COVID-19. Libraries were prepared by immunoSEQ multiplex PCR; TCRdb keeps only in-frame clonotypes and omits some of them. The sample yields about 56,000 clones, approximately 80% seen once. The source material was peripheral blood. All receptors come from a woman over 75 with acute or convalescent COVID-19.

This clone appeared a few times. The J gene is TRBJ2-3, the V gene TRBV5-1; TRBD1 matches 8 bases. After removal of 4 bases from V and 3 bases from J, the junction contained 10 bases not matched to a gene. Germline CDR1 SGHRS, CDR2 YFSETQ. There are 16 residues in the CDR3. CDR3 sequence reads: CASSLGQGALTDTQYF. CDR3 bases: TGCGCCAGCAGCCTGGGCCAGGGGGCATTGACAGATACGCAGTATTTT. The full variable domain, with the rest looked up from reference TRBV5-1 and TRBJ2-3, is KAGVTQTPRYLIKTRGQQVTLSCSPISGHRSVSWYQQTPGQGLQFLFEYFSETQRNKGNFPGRFSGRQFSNSRSEMNVSTLELGDSALYLCASSLGQGALTDTQYFGPGTRLTVL.

This clone was detected only a few times. The chain has TRBV12-5 and TRBJ2-3; D not certain. The CDR3 extends over 13 amino acids. Looked up from germline, CDR1 is LGHNT and CDR2 is FRNRAP. V lost 4 bases and J lost 0, with 5 bases in between. The CDR3 region has the DNA TGTGCTAGTGGTTCACATAGCACAGATACGCAGTATTTT. Its protein product is CASGSHSTDTQYF.

This sequence joins TRBV3-1 (or the pseudogene TRBV3-2) and TRBJ2-1, with 14 nucleotides matching TRBD2. The CDR3 runs 15 residues. The V gene end was trimmed by 4 bases and the J gene end by 7 bases; junction bases not matched to a gene: 3. The V gene's germline CDR1 is LGHDT and CDR2 YNNKEL (reference sequence). As DNA, the CDR3 is TGTGCCAGCAGCCGCGGGACTAGCGGGGGAAATGAGCAGTTCTTC. It codes for CASSRGTSGGNEQFF.

This rearrangement joins TRBV6-6 to TRBJ1-3; D ambiguous. The CDR3 length is 15 residues. The V end was cut by 2 bases, the J end by 0 bases, with 8 bases between. CDR1 is MNHNY, CDR2 SVGAGI, per germline (reference sequence). The CDR3 nucleotides are TGTGCCAGCAGTTACACCGGGGACTCTGGAAACACCATATATTTT. This sequence encodes CASSYTGDSGNTIYF.

V and J are TRBV9 and TRBJ1-6, with a possible D match to TRBD1 (6 bases). Trimming left V 0 bases short and J 8 bases short, with 15 bases between. Germline V gene lookup returns CDR1 SGDLS and CDR2 YYNGEE. The CDR3 length is 16 residues. The CDR3 reads CASSVAGDGWDSPLHF. The CDR3 bases are TGTGCCAGCAGCGTAGCAGGGGACGGGTGGGATTCACCCCTCCACTTT.

CDR3 residues: CASSDSAGGSYGYTF. CDR3 DNA sequence: TGTGCCAGCAGTGACTCGGCAGGGGGCAGCTATGGCTACACCTTC. The chain links TRBV6-4 to TRBJ1-2; 8 nucleotides agree with TRBD1. Germline CDR1 is MRHNA and CDR2 is SNTAGT. The CDR3 totals 15 residues. With V trimmed by 0 bases and J by 4 bases, 4 bases remained unmatched.

The genes are TRBV5-6 and TRBJ1-4; TRBD1 matches 7 bases. Germline lookup yields CDR1 SGHDT and CDR2 YYEEEE. This CDR3 region has 15 residues. J gave up 4 bases and V 4 bases, and 7 bases lay outside the gene matches. The DNA for the CDR3 is TGTGCCAGCAGCCCCTGGGACAGAAGTAATGAAAAACTGTTTTTT. This gives the protein CASSPWDRSNEKLFF.

For this clone: Germline and junction disagree at one end, which may indicate a read error. The rearrangement joins TRBV7-7 to TRBJ2-5; a weak D match, TRBD2 (7 bases). Germline values: CDR1 SSHAT, CDR2 FNYEAQ (reference sequence). The CDR3 is 15 residues long. The CDR3 nucleotides read TGTGCTAGCAGCCCCCGTCGGGGGGCCGGGGAGACCCAGTACTTC. This encodes CASSPRRGAGETQYF.

The rearrangement joins TRBV18 to TRBJ2-6, with TRBD1 matching over 7 bases. After removal of 7 bases from V and 2 bases from J, the junction contained 5 bases not matched to a gene. CDR1 is KGHSH and CDR2 is LQKENI in the germline V gene. This CDR3 comprises 15 residues. The CDR3 sequence is CASFPDRTGANVLTF. The CDR3 region has the DNA TGTGCCAGCTTCCCGGACAGGACTGGGGCCAACGTCCTGACTTTC. The entire variable domain, with the rest obtained from reference TRBV18 and TRBJ2-6, is as follows: NAGVMQNPRHLVRRRGQEARLRCSPMKGHSHVYWYRQLPEEGLKFMVYLQKENIIDESGMPKERFSAEFPKEGPSILRIQQVVRGDSAAYFCASFPDRTGANVLTFGAGSRLTVL.

The CDR3: CASIPSGGASGELFF. The CDR3 region has the DNA TGTGCCAGCATCCCTAGCGGGGGGGCCAGCGGGGAGCTGTTTTTT. This rearrangement joins TRBV11-2 to TRBJ2-2; 12 bases fit TRBD2. Trimming cost V 7 bases and J 7 bases; bases outside gene matches: 7. The germline gives CDR1 SGHAT, CDR2 FQNNGV. CDR3 size: 15 residues. Full variable domain (missing parts from reference TRBV11-2 and TRBJ2-2): EAGVAQSPRYKIIEKRQSVAFWCNPISGHATLYWYQQILGQGPKLLIQFQNNGVVDDSQLPKDRFSAERLKGVDSTLKIQPAKLEDSAVYLCASIPSGGASGELFFGEGSRLTVL.

This clone appeared a single time. This chain uses TRBV2 with TRBJ2-3, with a possible D match to TRBD1 (6 bases). Trimming stripped 8 bases from V and 1 base from J, with 13 bases between. Germline V gives CDR1 SNHLY, CDR2 FYNNEI. This CDR3 is built from 14 residues. The CDR3 protein is CASEQGWGTDTQYF. In nucleotides, the CDR3 is TGTGCCAGCGAACAGGGTTGGGGCACAGATACGCAGTATTTT.

In DNA form, the CDR3 reads TGTGCCAGTGGGGGACAAACGAACTATCAGCCCCAGCATTTT. The encoded protein is CASGGQTNYQPQHF. The chain recombines TRBV19 with TRBJ1-5; maybe TRBD1 (6 bases). Germline values: CDR1 LNHDA, CDR2 SQIVND (reference sequence). Trimming left V 8 bases short and J 5 bases short, with 16 bases between. The CDR3 length is 14 residues.

The CDR3 region is CASNPAGVGNQPQHF. For the CDR3, the DNA is TGTGCCAGTAACCCGGCGGGGGTGGGCAATCAGCCCCAGCATTTT. The chain couples TRBV19 to TRBJ1-5; possible D gene TRBD1, 5 bases. Germline CDR1 reads LNHDA; CDR2 reads SQIVND (reference sequence). Trimming took 7 bases from V and 2 from J, leaving 15 bases between them. The CDR3 is made up of 15 amino acids.

V is TRBV30 and J is TRBJ1-6; D not resolved. Germline assignment: CDR1 GTSNPN and CDR2 SVGIG (reference sequence). CDR3 size: 13 residues. Between the trimmed V and J ends, which lost 4 bases and 5 bases, there was a span of 9 bases. This chain's CDR3 is CAWKWQNNSPLHF. The CDR3 DNA reads TGTGCCTGGAAGTGGCAGAATAATTCACCCCTCCACTTT.

For the CDR3, the DNA is TGTGCCAGCAGCCTAGGAGGGATCACTGAAGCTTTCTTT. Protein product: CASSLGGITEAFF. The J gene is TRBJ1-1, the V gene TRBV7-2; D is unresolved. CDR3 length equals 13 residues. Germline lookup yields CDR1 SGHTA and CDR2 FQGNSA. Trimming removed 5 bases from V and 4 bases from J, with 11 bases in between.

The rearrangement links TRBV12-3 or TRBV12-4 to TRBJ1-5, with 9 positions matching TRBD1. This CDR3 contains 13 residues. J lost 6 bases, V lost 6 bases, and 3 bases had no gene match. This chain's CDR3 is CASSGTGIQPQHF. CDR3 sequence (DNA): TGTGCCAGCAGCGGGACAGGGATTCAGCCCCAGCATTTT.

This clone showed up just a few times. The V gene is TRBV2, the J gene TRBJ1-4; D is unclear. V gave up 5 bases and J gave up 7 bases, with 14 bases separating them. Looked up from germline, CDR1 is SNHLY and CDR2 is FYNNEI. This CDR3 is built from 14 residues. The CDR3 reads CASSPIQEGEKLFF. As DNA, the CDR3 is TGTGCCAGCAGTCCGATTCAGGAGGGTGAAAAACTGTTTTTT.

The chain's CDR3 is CASSNPTDYQETQYF. The DNA of the CDR3 is TGTGCCAGCAGCAACCCGACGGACTACCAAGAGACCCAGTACTTC. The chain uses TRBV9 and TRBJ2-5, with a weak D call TRBD2 (5 bases). V was cut by 4 bases and J by 0 bases, with 13 bases left in between. This CDR3 region has 15 residues. Germline V gives CDR1 SGDLS, CDR2 YYNGEE.

The V gene is TRBV7-8, the J gene TRBJ2-3; possibly TRBD1 for D (6 bases). Deletions cut 1 base from V and 1 base from J, with 12 bases between. Germline V gene lookup returns CDR1 SGHVS and CDR2 FQNEAQ. This CDR3 contains 16 residues. The CDR3 coding sequence is TGTGCCAGCAGCTTAGGGGCAGGGGCGGGCACAGATACGCAGTATTTT. It translates to CASSLGAGAGTDTQYF.

V usage is TRBV2 and J usage is TRBJ1-6; 9 bases agree with TRBD1. The CDR3 runs 15 residues. J gave up 10 bases and V 8 bases, and 12 bases lay outside the gene matches. Germline V gene sequence: CDR1 SNHLY, CDR2 FYNNEI. Here the CDR3 DNA reads TGTGCCAGCGGCCAAACCGGGACAGGGCGATCACCCCTCCACTTT. The encoded protein is CASGQTGTGRSPLHF.

This clone was seen only a few times. J is TRBJ1-2 and V is TRBV2; 9 nucleotides align to TRBD1. Germline V gives CDR1 SNHLY, CDR2 FYNNEI. V gave up 6 bases and J gave up 2 bases; unmatched junction bases: 7. CDR3 length equals 15 residues. The CDR3 nucleotides are TGTGCCAGCAGGGAAACGGGACAGGGAAACTATGGCTACACCTTC. Residues: CASRETGQGNYGYTF.